This passage covers 23 T cell receptor beta chains from one sample sequenced in a study of blood T cells in healthy people across ages (dated by TCRdb to 2015 to 2017). The receptor library was made with 5' RACE. The data were produced on an Illumina HiSeq 2500. A second about 7 to 12 cycle PCR used a sample-barcoded 5' primer and a J-beta primer mix. TCRdb applied fastp at Q25 and MiXCR to the public reads, then kept only in-frame beta chains. Identical CDR3 proteins give one entry, which carries the most common genes and DNA. For this sample the table gives roughly 800,000 distinct CDR3 sequences, of which about 62% were detected only once. Of the sample, roughly 22% is held by the ten largest clones. Sequencing used blood. All receptors come from a man aged 25 to 45 in good health.

V usage is TRBV20-1 and J usage is TRBJ2-3; 12 bases fit TRBD2. Germline lookup yields CDR1 DFQATT and CDR2 SNEGSKA (reference sequence). The ends lost 6 bases at V and 3 bases at J; junction bases unmatched: 7. The CDR3 contains 15 residues. CDR3: CSANPTSGGTDTQYF. The CDR3 bases are TGCAGTGCCAACCCGACTAGCGGGGGAACAGATACGCAGTATTTT.

This clonotype was counted between two and nine times. V is TRBV29-1 and J is TRBJ1-2, with a tentative D call TRBD1 (5 bases). V lost 4 bases and J lost 2, with 11 bases in between. The germline CDR1 and CDR2 sequences are SQVTM and ANQGSEA. The CDR3 spans 13 residues. The CDR3 DNA is TGCAGCGTTGTTGGAGGGGCAAACTATGGCTACACCTTC. Translated: CSVVGGANYGYTF. Using reference TRBV29-1 and TRBJ1-2 for the parts outside the CDR3, the full variable domain is SAVISQKPSRDICQRGTSLTIQCQVDSQVTMMFWYRQQPGQSLTLIATANQGSEATYESGFVIDKFPISRPNLTFSTLTVSNMSPEDSSIYLCSVVGGANYGYTFGSGTRLTVV.

The genes are TRBV6-5 and TRBJ1-4, with D unclear. The CDR3 consists of 14 residues. V lost 5 bases, J lost 0 bases, and 7 bases lay in between. Looked up from germline, CDR1 is MNHEY and CDR2 is SVGAGI. DNA of the CDR3: TGTGCCAGCAGTGGACGGGCAACTAATGAAAAACTGTTTTTT. This encodes CASSGRATNEKLFF.

This clonotype was seen only a few times. The V and J genes are TRBV28 and TRBJ2-5, with D tentatively TRBD1 (6 bases). The CDR3 runs to 16 residues. Per germline, CDR1 MDHEN and CDR2 SYDVKM. Trimming cost V 4 bases and J 5 bases, with 20 bases left between them. CDR3 coding DNA: TGTGCCAGCAGTTCCGCCTCAACAGGGATTTGGGAGACCCAGTACTTC. This codes for CASSSASTGIWETQYF.

The chain links TRBV2 to TRBJ2-5; tentatively, D is TRBD2 (7 bases). Trimming took off 8 bases at V and 1 base at J, with 11 bases between the two ends. This CDR3 is 13 amino acids long. Germline V lookup: CDR1 SNHLY, CDR2 FYNNEI. The CDR3 region has the DNA TGTGCCAGCGGGGGGGCATTCCAAGAGACCCAGTACTTC. As protein: CASGGAFQETQYF.

The CDR3 reads CASSPLGRLNEQFF. In DNA, the CDR3 is TGTGCCAGCAGTCCGCTTGGGAGGTTGAATGAGCAGTTCTTC. The genes are TRBV6-4 and TRBJ2-1, with D possibly TRBD2 on 6 matching bases. The CDR3 is made up of 14 amino acids. Per germline, CDR1 MRHNA and CDR2 SNTAGT. The V gene lost 5 bases and the J gene lost 7 bases, with 15 bases spanning the gap.

The chain links TRBV20-1 to TRBJ2-3; 9 bases match TRBD2. V dropped 5 bases and J dropped 3; count of bases not matched to a gene: 9. Germline V gene data show CDR1 as DFQATT and CDR2 as SNEGSKA (reference sequence). This CDR3 has 15 amino acids. The DNA for the CDR3 is TGCAGTGCTGCGGAGGGCGGGGGGGGAACAGATACGCAGTATTTT. It yields the protein CSAAEGGGGTDTQYF.

This clonotype was detected only a few times. The V gene is TRBV5-1, the J gene TRBJ2-3, with 10 bases aligning to TRBD2. The CDR3 has 15 amino acids. In germline, CDR1 is SGHRS, CDR2 YFSETQ. Trimming took 4 bases from V and 5 from J; bases not matched to a gene: 7. The CDR3 region is CASSNSGGPRDTQYF. The CDR3 DNA reads TGCGCCAGCAGCAATAGCGGGGGGCCGAGAGATACGCAGTATTTT.

This clonotype was seen a single time. The rearrangement uses TRBV3-1 and TRBJ2-3, with D unclear. CDR3 size: 15 residues. Deletions cut 2 bases from V and 2 bases from J, with 11 bases between. CDR1 and CDR2 (germline): LGHDT, YNNKEL (reference sequence). The CDR3 region is CASSQFPANTDTQYF. DNA of the CDR3: TGTGCCAGCAGCCAATTTCCCGCAAACACAGATACGCAGTATTTT.

The V and J genes are TRBV10-3 and TRBJ1-2; D is unresolved. Between the trimmed V and J ends, which lost 2 bases and 5 bases, there was a span of 15 bases. Germline CDR1 and CDR2: ENHRY and SYGVKD. The CDR3 is 15 residues long. The CDR3 DNA reads TGTGCCATCAGTGAGGGCGGCCTAAGTCCGTATGGCTACACCTTC. The encoded protein is CAISEGGLSPYGYTF.

This clonotype was counted a few times. V and J are TRBV9 and TRBJ2-1; possibly TRBD2 for D (6 bases). CDR1 SGDLS and CDR2 YYNGEE come from the germline V gene. The CDR3 length is 15 residues. Between the trimmed V and J ends, which lost 0 bases and 4 bases, there was a span of 11 bases. CDR3 DNA sequence: TGTGCCAGCAGCGTAGGGAGCGGGCTGTACAATGAGCAGTTCTTC. Amino acids: CASSVGSGLYNEQFF.

The chain joins TRBV27 to TRBJ1-6; possibly TRBD1 for D (6 bases). The germline V gene encodes CDR1 MNHEY and CDR2 SMNVEV (reference sequence). This CDR3 contains 15 residues. Between the trimmed V and J ends, which lost 5 bases and 10 bases, there was a span of 18 bases. DNA for the CDR3: TGTGCCAGCAGTGCCGGGACGCTGGGGGCCTCACCCCTCCACTTT. This gives the protein CASSAGTLGASPLHF.

The rearrangement uses TRBV28 and TRBJ2-4; 7 bases agree with TRBD2. The end of the DNA aligns better with TRBJ2-7, so the J call may be wrong. This CDR3 spans 15 amino acids. The germline gives CDR1 MDHEN, CDR2 SYDVKM. The CDR3 nucleotides are TGTGCCAGCAGTTTAGTTGGACTAGTAGTCCACGAGCAGTACTTC. Its protein is CASSLVGLVVHEQYF.

This chain uses TRBV7-2 with TRBJ1-1; the D gene is possibly TRBD1 (5 bases). Per germline, CDR1 SGHTA and CDR2 FQGNSA. Trimming cost V 5 bases and J 0 bases, with 13 bases left between them. This CDR3 is 15 amino acids long. CDR3 protein: CASSLTGPMNTEAFF. The CDR3 region has the DNA TGTGCCAGCAGCCTAACAGGCCCAATGAACACTGAAGCTTTCTTT.

This rearrangement joins TRBV10-3 to TRBJ2-7; 11 nucleotides match TRBD2. The CDR3 spans 16 residues. V trimming: 6 bases; J trimming: 7 bases; junction bases outside the gene matches: 14. Germline-derived CDR1 and CDR2 are ENHRY and SYGVKD. Here the CDR3 reads CAIRNPIAGGNNEQYF. Written as DNA, the CDR3 is TGTGCCATCAGAAACCCTATAGCGGGGGGGAACAATGAGCAGTACTTC.

The chain joins TRBV27 to TRBJ2-3; 10 bases map to TRBD2. The CDR3 has 16 residues. V lost 4 bases and J lost 2; bases outside the gene matches: 6. Germline values: CDR1 MNHEY, CDR2 SMNVEV (reference sequence). In DNA, the CDR3 is TGTGCCAGCAGTTATCTAGCGGGGGCCCCCACAGATACGCAGTATTTT. As protein: CASSYLAGAPTDTQYF.

The CDR3 sequence: CASSQEPPGRYNEQFF. The CDR3, as DNA: TGTGCCAGCAGCCAAGAACCTCCGGGACGCTACAATGAGCAGTTCTTC. This rearrangement joins TRBV4-2 to TRBJ2-1; D tentatively fits TRBD1 or TRBD2 (5 bases each). Germline CDR1 and CDR2: LGHNA and YNFKEQ. This CDR3 comprises 16 residues. V lost 0 bases and J lost 3, with 12 bases in between.

This clonotype was picked up a small number of times. The V gene is TRBV27, the J gene TRBJ2-5; TRBD1 aligns across 9 bases. The J call may be mistaken, given a closer DNA end match to TRBJ2-7. The CDR3 totals 15 residues. The V gene's germline CDR1 is MNHEY and CDR2 SMNVEV (reference sequence). CDR3 sequence: CASSCDRGMVDEQYF. Written as DNA, the CDR3 is TGTGCCAGCAGCTGCGACAGGGGGATGGTGGACGAGCAGTACTTC.

This clonotype has just a few counts. The chain has TRBV10-3 and TRBJ2-7, with D perhaps being TRBD1 or TRBD2 (5 bases each). V lost 8 bases, J lost 1 base, and 9 bases lay in between. This CDR3 is 12 amino acids long. Per germline, CDR1 ENHRY and CDR2 SYGVKD. The CDR3 DNA reads as TGTGCCATCGGGGGTGTATCCTACGAGCAGTACTTC. It codes for CAIGGVSYEQYF.

This clonotype was seen only a few times. This rearrangement joins TRBV6-5 to TRBJ2-5; 8 bases are shared with TRBD1. Germline V gene data show CDR1 as MNHEY and CDR2 as SVGAGI. There are 14 residues in the CDR3. Trimming at V came to 6 bases and at J to 5 bases, leaving 8 bases not matched to a gene. The CDR3 loop reads CASSDQQGEETQYF. The CDR3 nucleotides are TGTGCCAGCAGCGACCAACAGGGGGAGGAGACCCAGTACTTC.

J is TRBJ2-3 and V is TRBV2; 7 bases match TRBD1. J gave up 4 bases and V 6 bases, and 4 bases lay outside the gene matches. Germline loops: CDR1 SNHLY, CDR2 FYNNEI. This CDR3 has 13 amino acids. The CDR3 DNA follows: TGTGCCAGCAGGACAGGGATAGCAGATACGCAGTATTTT. Translation: CASRTGIADTQYF.

The genes are TRBV7-9 and TRBJ2-7; TRBD1 matches 7 bases. Germline CDR1 reads SEHNR; CDR2 reads FQNEAQ (reference sequence). The CDR3 extends over 13 amino acids. The J segment lost 3 bases and the V segment lost 7 bases, leaving 6 bases of the junction unmatched. CDR3 coding DNA: TGTGCCAGCACAACCGGGACAGACTACGAGCAGTACTTC. This gives the protein CASTTGTDYEQYF.

This sequence joins TRBV4-2 and TRBJ2-7, with 8 bases identical to TRBD2. The CDR3 has 18 amino acids. The germline CDR1 and CDR2 sequences are LGHNA and YNFKEQ. V shed 2 bases, J shed 2 bases, and the junction held 14 bases outside the gene matches. The CDR3 reads CASSQTGKGGTRAYEQYF. DNA for the CDR3: TGTGCCAGCAGCCAAACGGGGAAAGGCGGGACTAGAGCCTACGAGCAGTACTTC.